This TCR beta chain was obtained from a study of early T cells in non-severe SARS-CoV-2 infection. At the level of the study: Investigators sequenced bulk RNA drawn from unsorted whole blood, and chains remained unpaired.

Germline CDR1 KGHDR, CDR2 SFDVKD. This CDR3 has 14 amino acids. The germline V and J ends were trimmed by 5 bases and 4 bases, with 13 bases remaining between them. One entry per CDR3 protein results from TCRdb running MiXCR on the 5' RACE reads. The profile covers fewer than 40,000 distinct CDR3 sequences, with around 4.3% appearing a single time and 5.5% to 6% taken by the ten largest. This clonotype was seen ten or more times. What was sequenced was whole blood. This clonotype was obtained from an adult who was a healthcare worker with PCR-confirmed SARS-CoV-2 infection or an uninfected control (not recorded which). The genes are TRBV24-1 and TRBJ2-5, with D unclear. CDR3 residues: CATSGSVAGETQYF. The CDR3, as DNA: TGTGCCACCAGTGGATCCGTTGCTGGAGAGACCCAGTACTTC.